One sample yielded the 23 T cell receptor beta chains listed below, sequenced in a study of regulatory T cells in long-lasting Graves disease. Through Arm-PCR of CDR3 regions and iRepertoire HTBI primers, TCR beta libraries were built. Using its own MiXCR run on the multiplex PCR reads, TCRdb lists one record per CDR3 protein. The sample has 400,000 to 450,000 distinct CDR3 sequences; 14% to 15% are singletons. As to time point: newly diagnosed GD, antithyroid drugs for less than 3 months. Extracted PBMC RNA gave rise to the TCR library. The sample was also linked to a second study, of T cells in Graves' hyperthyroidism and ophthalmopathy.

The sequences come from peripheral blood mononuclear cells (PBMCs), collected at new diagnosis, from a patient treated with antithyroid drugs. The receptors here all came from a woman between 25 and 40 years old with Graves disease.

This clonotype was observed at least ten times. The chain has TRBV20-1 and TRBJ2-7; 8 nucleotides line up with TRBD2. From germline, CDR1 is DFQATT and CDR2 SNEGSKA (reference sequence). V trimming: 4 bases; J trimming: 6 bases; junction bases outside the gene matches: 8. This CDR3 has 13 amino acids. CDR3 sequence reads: CSAIAGGFPEQYF. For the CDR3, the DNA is TGCAGTGCTATTGCGGGAGGTTTCCCCGAGCAGTACTTC.

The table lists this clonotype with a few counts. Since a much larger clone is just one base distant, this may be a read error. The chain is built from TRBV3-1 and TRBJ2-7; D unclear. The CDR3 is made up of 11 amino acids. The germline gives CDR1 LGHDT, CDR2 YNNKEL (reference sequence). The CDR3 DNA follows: TGTACCAGCAGCCACGCTTACGAGCAGTACTTC. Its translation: CTSSHAYEQYF.

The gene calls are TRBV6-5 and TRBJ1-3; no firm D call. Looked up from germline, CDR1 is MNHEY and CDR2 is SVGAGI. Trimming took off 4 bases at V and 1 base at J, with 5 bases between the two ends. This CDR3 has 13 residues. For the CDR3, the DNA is TGTGCCAGCAGTTCTCAATCTGGAAACACCATATATTTT. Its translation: CASSSQSGNTIYF.

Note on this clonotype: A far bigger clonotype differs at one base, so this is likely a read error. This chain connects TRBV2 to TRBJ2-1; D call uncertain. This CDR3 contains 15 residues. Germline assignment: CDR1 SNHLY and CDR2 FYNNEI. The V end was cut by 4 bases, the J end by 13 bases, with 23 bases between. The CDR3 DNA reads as TGTGCCAGCAGTGCAAGGTTGGCAGCCCAAGAGACCCAGTTCTTC. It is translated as CASSARLAAQETQFF.

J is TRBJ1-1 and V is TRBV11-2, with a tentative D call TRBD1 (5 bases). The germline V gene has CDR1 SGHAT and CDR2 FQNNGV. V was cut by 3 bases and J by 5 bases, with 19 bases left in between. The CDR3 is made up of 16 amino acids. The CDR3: CASSLGLLARATEAFF. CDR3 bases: TGTGCCAGCAGCTTGGGACTTTTGGCACGCGCTACTGAAGCTTTCTTT. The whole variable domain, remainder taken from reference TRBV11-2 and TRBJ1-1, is EAGVAQSPRYKIIEKRQSVAFWCNPISGHATLYWYQQILGQGPKLLIQFQNNGVVDDSQLPKDRFSAERLKGVDSTLKIQPAKLEDSAVYLCASSLGLLARATEAFFGQGTRLTVV.

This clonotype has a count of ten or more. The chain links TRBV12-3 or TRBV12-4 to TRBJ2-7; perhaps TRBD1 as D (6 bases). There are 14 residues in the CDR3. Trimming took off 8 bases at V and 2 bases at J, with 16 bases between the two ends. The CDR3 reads CASAKTGLTYEQYF. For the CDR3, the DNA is TGTGCCAGCGCGAAGACAGGTCTAACCTACGAGCAGTACTTC.

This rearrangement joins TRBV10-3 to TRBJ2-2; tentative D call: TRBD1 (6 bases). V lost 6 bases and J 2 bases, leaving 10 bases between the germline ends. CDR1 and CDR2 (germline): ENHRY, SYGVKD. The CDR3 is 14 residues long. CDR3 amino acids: CAIRQGTNTGELFF. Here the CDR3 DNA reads TGTGCCATCAGACAGGGCACAAACACCGGGGAGCTGTTTTTT.

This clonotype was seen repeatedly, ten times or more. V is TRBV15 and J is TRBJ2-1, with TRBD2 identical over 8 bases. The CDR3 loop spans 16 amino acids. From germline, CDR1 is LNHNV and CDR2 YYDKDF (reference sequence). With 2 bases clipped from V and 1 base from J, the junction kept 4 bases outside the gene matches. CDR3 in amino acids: CATSRSQRESYNEQFF. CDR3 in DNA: TGTGCCACCAGCAGATCCCAGCGGGAGTCCTACAATGAGCAGTTCTTC.

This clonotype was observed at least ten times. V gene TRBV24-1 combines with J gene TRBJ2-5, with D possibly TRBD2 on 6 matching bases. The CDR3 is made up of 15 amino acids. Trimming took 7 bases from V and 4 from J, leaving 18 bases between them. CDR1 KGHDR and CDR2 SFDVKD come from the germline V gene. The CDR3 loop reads CATRPGATEGETQYF. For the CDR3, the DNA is TGTGCCACCAGACCGGGAGCTACCGAAGGAGAGACCCAGTACTTC.

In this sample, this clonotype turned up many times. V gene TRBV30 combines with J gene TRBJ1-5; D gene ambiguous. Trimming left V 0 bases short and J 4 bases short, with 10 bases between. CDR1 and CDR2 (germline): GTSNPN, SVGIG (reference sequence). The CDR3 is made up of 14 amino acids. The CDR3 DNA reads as TGTGCCTGGAGTGTAGGTCTTACGAATCAGCCCCAGCATTTT. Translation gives CAWSVGLTNQPQHF.

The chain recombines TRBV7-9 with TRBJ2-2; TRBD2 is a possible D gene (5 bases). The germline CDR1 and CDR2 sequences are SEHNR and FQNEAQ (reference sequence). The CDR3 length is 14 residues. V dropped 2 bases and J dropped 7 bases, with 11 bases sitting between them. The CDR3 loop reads CASSLLGSNGELFF. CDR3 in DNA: TGTGCCAGCAGCTTATTAGGGAGCAACGGGGAGCTGTTTTTT. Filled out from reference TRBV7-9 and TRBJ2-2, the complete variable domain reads DTGVSQNPRHKITKRGQNVTFRCDPISEHNRLYWYRQTLGQGPEFLTYFQNEAQLEKSRLLSDRFSAERPKGSFSTLEIQRTEQGDSAMYLCASSLLGSNGELFFGEGSRLTVL.

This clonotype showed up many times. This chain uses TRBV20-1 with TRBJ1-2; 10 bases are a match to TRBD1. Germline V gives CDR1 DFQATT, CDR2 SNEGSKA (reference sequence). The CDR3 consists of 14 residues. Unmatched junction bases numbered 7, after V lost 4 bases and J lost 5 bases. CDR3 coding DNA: TGCAGTGCTACAAACCCGGGACAGGGGTATGGCTACACCTTC. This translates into CSATNPGQGYGYTF.

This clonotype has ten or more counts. CDR3 in amino acids: CASSQGVARNNEQFF. CDR3 nucleotide sequence: TGTGCCAGCAGCCAAGGGGTAGCCAGGAACAATGAGCAGTTCTTC. This chain links TRBV3-1 with TRBJ2-1; D unresolved. Germline assignment: CDR1 LGHDT and CDR2 YNNKEL (reference sequence). The V and J ends lost 1 base and 5 bases respectively, with 12 bases between them. The length of the CDR3 is 15 residues.

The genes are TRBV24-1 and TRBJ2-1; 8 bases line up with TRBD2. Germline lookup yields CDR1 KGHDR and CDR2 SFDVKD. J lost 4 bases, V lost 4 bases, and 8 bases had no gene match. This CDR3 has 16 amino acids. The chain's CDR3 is CATSDRAGAGYNEQFF. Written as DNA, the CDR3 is TGTGCCACCAGTGACAGAGCGGGAGCTGGGTACAATGAGCAGTTCTTC.

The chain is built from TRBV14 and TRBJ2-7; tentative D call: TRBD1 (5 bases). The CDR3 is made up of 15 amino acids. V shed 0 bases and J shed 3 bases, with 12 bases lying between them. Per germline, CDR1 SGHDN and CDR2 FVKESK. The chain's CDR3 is CASSQDIQGIYEQYF. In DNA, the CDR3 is TGTGCCAGCAGCCAAGATATCCAGGGAATCTACGAGCAGTACTTC.

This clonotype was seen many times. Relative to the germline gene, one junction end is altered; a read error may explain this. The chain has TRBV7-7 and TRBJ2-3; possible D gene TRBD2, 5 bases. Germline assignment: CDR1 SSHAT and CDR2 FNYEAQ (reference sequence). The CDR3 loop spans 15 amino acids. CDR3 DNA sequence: TGTGCTAGCAGCTTAGCACCGGGAAGCACAGATACGCAGTATTTT. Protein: CASSLAPGSTDTQYF.

For the CDR3, the DNA is TGTGCCAGCAGCCTCCAACAGGGGAGCTATGGCTACACCTTC. Translated: CASSLQQGSYGYTF. This chain links TRBV9 with TRBJ1-2, with 7 bases that match TRBD1. CDR1 is SGDLS, CDR2 YYNGEE, per germline. V dropped 4 bases and J dropped 4; count of bases not matched to a gene: 7. The CDR3 spans 14 residues.

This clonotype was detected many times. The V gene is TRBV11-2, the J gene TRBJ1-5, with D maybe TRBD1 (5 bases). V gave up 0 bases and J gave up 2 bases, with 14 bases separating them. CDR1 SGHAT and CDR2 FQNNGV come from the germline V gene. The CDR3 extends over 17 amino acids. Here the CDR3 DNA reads TGTGCCAGCAGCTTAGATAACGGGGCCGTCGGCAATCAGCCCCAGCATTTT. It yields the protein CASSLDNGAVGNQPQHF.

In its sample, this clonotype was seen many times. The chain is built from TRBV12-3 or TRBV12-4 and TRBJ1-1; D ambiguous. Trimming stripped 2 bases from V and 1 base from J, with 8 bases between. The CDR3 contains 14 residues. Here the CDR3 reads CASSLQRQNTEAFF. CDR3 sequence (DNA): TGTGCCAGCAGTTTACAAAGACAGAACACTGAAGCTTTCTTT.

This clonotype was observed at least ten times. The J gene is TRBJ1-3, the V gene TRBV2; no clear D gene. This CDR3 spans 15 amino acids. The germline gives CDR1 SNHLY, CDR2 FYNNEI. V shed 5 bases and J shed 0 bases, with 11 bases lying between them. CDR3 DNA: TGTGCCAGCAGTTATGCTCCTAGCTCTGGAAACACCATATATTTT. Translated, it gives CASSYAPSSGNTIYF.

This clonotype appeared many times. CDR3 coding DNA: TGTGCCAGCAGCCAGGACAGGGAGATCACTGAAGCTTTCTTT. This sequence encodes CASSQDREITEAFF. This chain connects TRBV3-1 to TRBJ1-1, with 8 bases fitting TRBD1. CDR1 and CDR2 (germline): LGHDT, YNNKEL (reference sequence). V lost 3 bases and J lost 4; bases outside the gene matches: 4. The CDR3 consists of 14 residues.

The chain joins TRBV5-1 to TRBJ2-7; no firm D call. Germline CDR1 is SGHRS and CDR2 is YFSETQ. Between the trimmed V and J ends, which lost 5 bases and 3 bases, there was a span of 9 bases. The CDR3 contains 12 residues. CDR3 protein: CASRKVDYEQYF. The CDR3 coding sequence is TGCGCCAGCAGGAAAGTCGACTACGAGCAGTACTTC.

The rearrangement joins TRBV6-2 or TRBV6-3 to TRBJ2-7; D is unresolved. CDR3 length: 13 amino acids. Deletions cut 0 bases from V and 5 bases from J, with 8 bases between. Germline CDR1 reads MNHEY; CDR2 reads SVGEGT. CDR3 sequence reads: CASSYSLGNEQYF. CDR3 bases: TGTGCCAGCAGTTACTCCCTAGGGAACGAGCAGTACTTC.